Listed below are T cell receptor beta chains from one sample, sequenced in a study of blood T cell dynamics during melanoma immunotherapy. TCRdb keeps only in-frame clones here, not all; method: immunoSEQ multiplex PCR. The table shows 10,000 to 15,000 clones, with approximately 84% occurring only once. Sequencing was performed on blood, taken from a patient treated with checkpoint blockade. The receptors shown here come from a human donor with melanoma. Both conserved end residues are part of each CDR3. The D gene is left open where the match is weak. Only some rows state a clone size, as once, few, many or a class for expanded clones.

v_call: TRBV7-9; d_call: TRBD1; clone_size: -; j_call: TRBJ1-5; cdr3_length: 17; cdr3_nt: TGTGCCAGCAGCCCCCTAAGCGGGACAGGTAGCAATCAGCCCCAGCATTTT; cdr3_aa: CASSPLSGTGSNQPQHF
v_call: TRBV4-2; d_call: -; clone_size: -; j_call: TRBJ2-3; cdr3_length: 15; cdr3_nt: TGTGCCAGCAGCCCGGGACCTAAAGCCACAGATACGCAGTATTTT; cdr3_aa: CASSPGPKATDTQYF
v_call: TRBV20-1; d_call: -; clone_size: -; j_call: TRBJ1-4; cdr3_length: 11; cdr3_nt: TGCAGTGCTACGGGGAATGAAAAACTGTTTTTT; cdr3_aa: CSATGNEKLFF
v_call: TRBV7-3; d_call: -; clone_size: -; j_call: TRBJ2-7; cdr3_length: 12; cdr3_nt: TGTGCCAGCAGTCCCGACGGCTACGAGCAGTACTTC; cdr3_aa: CASSPDGYEQYF
v_call: TRBV28; d_call: TRBD1; clone_size: -; j_call: TRBJ2-2; cdr3_length: 14; cdr3_nt: TGTGTCTGCGAGGGACAGGGGGCGGCCGGGGAGCTGTTTTTT; cdr3_aa: CVCEGQGAAGELFF
v_call: TRBV18; d_call: -; clone_size: -; j_call: TRBJ1-5; cdr3_length: 12; cdr3_nt: TGTGCCAGCTCACTATGGAATCAGCCCCAGCATTTT; cdr3_aa: CASSLWNQPQHF
v_call: TRBV5-4; d_call: -; clone_size: -; j_call: TRBJ2-5; cdr3_length: 15; cdr3_nt: TGTGCCAGCAGCTTGGACCCTTTGGCTATGGAGACCCAGTACTTC; cdr3_aa: CASSLDPLAMETQYF
v_call: TRBV2; d_call: -; clone_size: few; j_call: TRBJ1-5; cdr3_length: 15; cdr3_nt: TGTGCCAGCAGTGAAGGGCAAGCAGGAGGTCAGCCCCAGCATTTT; cdr3_aa: CASSEGQAGGQPQHF
v_call: TRBV5-1; d_call: -; clone_size: -; j_call: TRBJ2-5; cdr3_length: 19; cdr3_nt: TGCGCCAGCAGCCCTGGAGGGGGGCAGACGATAAAGTACCAAGAGACCCAGTACTTC; cdr3_aa: CASSPGGGQTIKYQETQYF
v_call: TRBV19; d_call: -; clone_size: -; j_call: TRBJ2-7; cdr3_length: 14; cdr3_nt: TGTGCCAGTAGTCCCTCCGGACAGAGTTACGAGCAGTACTTC; cdr3_aa: CASSPSGQSYEQYF
v_call: TRBV20-1; d_call: -; clone_size: -; j_call: TRBJ1-5; cdr3_length: 11; cdr3_nt: TGCAGTGCCTACCGGGGAGGGGAACAGCATTTT; cdr3_aa: CSAYRGGEQHF
v_call: TRBV6-6; d_call: -; clone_size: -; j_call: TRBJ2-7; cdr3_length: 15; cdr3_nt: TGTGCCAGCAGTTACCAAGAACAGGGAGCCTACGAGCAGTACTTC; cdr3_aa: CASSYQEQGAYEQYF
v_call: TRBV19; d_call: -; clone_size: -; j_call: TRBJ2-5; cdr3_length: 15; cdr3_nt: TGTGCCAGTAGTCCGTTGTTGGGAGGCGGGGAGACCCAGTACTTC; cdr3_aa: CASSPLLGGGETQYF
v_call: TRBV14; d_call: TRBD1; clone_size: once; j_call: TRBJ2-7; cdr3_length: 19; cdr3_nt: TGTGCCAGCAGCAAAAGGGGGGGGACAGGGAAGACCCCTCCCTACGAGCAGTACTTC; cdr3_aa: CASSKRGGTGKTPPYEQYF
v_call: TRBV6-5; d_call: -; clone_size: -; j_call: TRBJ2-6; cdr3_length: 14; cdr3_nt: TGTGCCAGCAGTTACCAGGTTGGGGCCAACGTCCTGACTTTC; cdr3_aa: CASSYQVGANVLTF
v_call: TRBV5-1; d_call: -; clone_size: -; j_call: TRBJ2-7; cdr3_length: 15; cdr3_nt: TGCGCCAGCAGCCGTCGGGACATTAGCTCCTACGAGCAGTACTTC; cdr3_aa: CASSRRDISSYEQYF
v_call: TRBV30; d_call: TRBD1; clone_size: -; j_call: TRBJ1-4; cdr3_length: 16; cdr3_nt: TGTGCCTGGGGACAGGGGGCTGGTTTGGCTAATGAAAAACTGTTTTTT; cdr3_aa: CAWGQGAGLANEKLFF
v_call: TRBV6-5; d_call: -; clone_size: -; j_call: TRBJ1-6; cdr3_length: 15; cdr3_nt: TGTGCCAGCAGTTACTCGGGGGGCTGGGATTCACCCCTCCACTTT; cdr3_aa: CASSYSGGWDSPLHF
v_call: TRBV5-4; d_call: -; clone_size: -; j_call: TRBJ1-5; cdr3_length: 14; cdr3_nt: TGTGCCAGCAGCTCCGGGGTTAGCAATCAGCCCCAGCATTTT; cdr3_aa: CASSSGVSNQPQHF
v_call: TRBV6-1; d_call: -; clone_size: few; j_call: TRBJ1-5; cdr3_length: 16; cdr3_nt: TGTGCCAGCAGTGAAGGCGGGGGCCTCGGAAATCAGCCCCAGCATTTT; cdr3_aa: CASSEGGGLGNQPQHF
v_call: TRBV27; d_call: -; clone_size: -; j_call: TRBJ2-2; cdr3_length: 14; cdr3_nt: TGTGCCAGCAGTGACAGCGCGGCTACCGGGGAGCTGTTTTTT; cdr3_aa: CASSDSAATGELFF
v_call: TRBV6-5; d_call: TRBD1; clone_size: -; j_call: TRBJ2-7; cdr3_length: 14; cdr3_nt: TGTGCCAGCAGCCGTGACCGGGACAGGAACGAGCAGTACTTC; cdr3_aa: CASSRDRDRNEQYF
v_call: TRBV28; d_call: TRBD2; clone_size: -; j_call: TRBJ2-7; cdr3_length: 14; cdr3_nt: TGTGCCAGCAGTGTACTAGCGGGAGGCAGAGAGCAGTACTTC; cdr3_aa: CASSVLAGGREQYF
v_call: TRBV2; d_call: TRBD1; clone_size: once; j_call: TRBJ2-3; cdr3_length: 14; cdr3_nt: TGTGCCAGCAGACGGACAGGGGTAGGAGATACGCAGTATTTT; cdr3_aa: CASRRTGVGDTQYF
v_call: TRBV5-1; d_call: -; clone_size: -; j_call: TRBJ2-2; cdr3_length: 15; cdr3_nt: TGCGCCAGCAGCTTTTACGGGGCCCGCACCGGGGAGCTGTTTTTT; cdr3_aa: CASSFYGARTGELFF
v_call: TRBV30; d_call: -; clone_size: -; j_call: TRBJ2-7; cdr3_length: 11; cdr3_nt: TGTGCCTGGAGTGTAGTCTCTGAGCAGTACTTC; cdr3_aa: CAWSVVSEQYF
v_call: TRBV13; d_call: TRBD1; clone_size: -; j_call: TRBJ2-7; cdr3_length: 14; cdr3_nt: TGTGCCAGCAGCCAAGGACAGGGCCGCTACGAGCAGTACTTC; cdr3_aa: CASSQGQGRYEQYF
v_call: TRBV11-2; d_call: -; clone_size: -; j_call: TRBJ2-3; cdr3_length: 17; cdr3_nt: TGTGCCAGCAGCGCGCGGGACAGAGCAACTAGCACAGATACGCAGTATTTT; cdr3_aa: CASSARDRATSTDTQYF
v_call: TRBV6-6; d_call: -; clone_size: -; j_call: TRBJ2-3; cdr3_length: 15; cdr3_nt: TGTGCCAGCAGTAAAAACGGGGCCGGAACAGATACGCAGTATTTT; cdr3_aa: CASSKNGAGTDTQYF
v_call: TRBV5-4; d_call: -; clone_size: -; j_call: TRBJ2-7; cdr3_length: 15; cdr3_nt: TGTGCCAGCAGCTCGTGGGGTGGGCGGGTCTACGAGCAGTACTTC; cdr3_aa: CASSSWGGRVYEQYF
v_call: TRBV4-1; d_call: TRBD2; clone_size: -; j_call: TRBJ2-3; cdr3_length: 14; cdr3_nt: TGCGCCAGCAGCTCGGGACTAGCAACAGATACGCAGTATTTT; cdr3_aa: CASSSGLATDTQYF
v_call: TRBV27; d_call: -; clone_size: -; j_call: TRBJ2-2; cdr3_length: 16; cdr3_nt: TGTGCCAGCAGTCCCCAAGGACAGACGAACACCGGGGAGCTGTTTTTT; cdr3_aa: CASSPQGQTNTGELFF
v_call: TRBV10-3; d_call: -; clone_size: -; j_call: TRBJ1-5; cdr3_length: 16; cdr3_nt: TGTGCCATCAGTGACGAGGCGGGACGGCAAAATCAGCCCCAGCATTTT; cdr3_aa: CAISDEAGRQNQPQHF
v_call: TRBV19; d_call: -; clone_size: -; j_call: TRBJ1-6; cdr3_length: 16; cdr3_nt: TGTGCCAGTAGTAGCCCGCTCGGGGGGCGGGGTTCACCCCTCCACTTT; cdr3_aa: CASSSPLGGRGSPLHF
v_call: TRBV6-5; d_call: TRBD1; clone_size: few; j_call: TRBJ2-2; cdr3_length: 15; cdr3_nt: TGTGCCAGCACATACGGACAGGGACGAACCGGGGAGCTGTTTTTT; cdr3_aa: CASTYGQGRTGELFF
v_call: TRBV15; d_call: TRBD1; clone_size: few; j_call: TRBJ1-4; cdr3_length: 15; cdr3_nt: TGTGCCACCAGCAGAGATGGGACAGGGAGTGAAAAACTGTTTTTT; cdr3_aa: CATSRDGTGSEKLFF
v_call: TRBV11-3; d_call: -; clone_size: -; j_call: TRBJ2-3; cdr3_length: 14; cdr3_nt: TGTGCCAGCAGCTCCTCGGGGACCACAGATACGCAGTATTTT; cdr3_aa: CASSSSGTTDTQYF
v_call: TRBV30; d_call: -; clone_size: -; j_call: TRBJ2-7; cdr3_length: 13; cdr3_nt: TGTGCCTGGAGTGTAAGATCCTCCTACGAGCAGTACTTC; cdr3_aa: CAWSVRSSYEQYF
v_call: TRBV5-1; d_call: -; clone_size: -; j_call: TRBJ1-2; cdr3_length: 13; cdr3_nt: TGCGCCAGCAGATACGACAGGAACTATGGCTACACCTTC; cdr3_aa: CASRYDRNYGYTF
v_call: TRBV19; d_call: -; clone_size: -; j_call: TRBJ2-7; cdr3_length: 17; cdr3_nt: TGTGCCAGTAGTATAGATTTTCCAGGCGGGGCCAGTGACGAGCAGTACTTC; cdr3_aa: CASSIDFPGGASDEQYF
v_call: TRBV30; d_call: -; clone_size: -; j_call: TRBJ1-2; cdr3_length: 15; cdr3_nt: TGTGCCTGGACCACCGCGGCTGATTCCAGATATGGCTACACCTTC; cdr3_aa: CAWTTAADSRYGYTF
v_call: TRBV9; d_call: TRBD2; clone_size: -; j_call: TRBJ2-5; cdr3_length: 15; cdr3_nt: TGTGCCAGCAGCCCGGTGCGCGGGGGGGTAGAGACCCAGTACTTC; cdr3_aa: CASSPVRGGVETQYF
v_call: TRBV13; d_call: -; clone_size: few; j_call: TRBJ1-3; cdr3_length: 12; cdr3_nt: TGTGCCAGCAAGGCCCTGGGAGACACCATATATTTT; cdr3_aa: CASKALGDTIYF
v_call: TRBV19; d_call: -; clone_size: -; j_call: TRBJ2-7; cdr3_length: 11; cdr3_nt: TGTGCCAGTAGTATGGGCTACGAGCAGTACTTC; cdr3_aa: CASSMGYEQYF
v_call: TRBV5-1; d_call: -; clone_size: once; j_call: TRBJ2-6; cdr3_length: 23; cdr3_nt: TGCGCCAGCAGCCCCCTGGGCGGACGGCGTCCTATTGGGCCACTCTCTGGGGCCAACGTCCTGACTTTC; cdr3_aa: CASSPLGGRRPIGPLSGANVLTF
v_call: TRBV5-6; d_call: -; clone_size: medium-sized; j_call: TRBJ1-1; cdr3_length: 14; cdr3_nt: TGTGCCAGCAGCCATGGACGGGTGAACACTGAAGCTTTCTTT; cdr3_aa: CASSHGRVNTEAFF
v_call: TRBV5-4; d_call: TRBD2; clone_size: -; j_call: TRBJ2-3; cdr3_length: 15; cdr3_nt: TGTGCCAGCAGAAATTGGACTAGCGGGAGAGATACGCAGTATTTT; cdr3_aa: CASRNWTSGRDTQYF
v_call: TRBV2; d_call: -; clone_size: -; j_call: TRBJ2-7; cdr3_length: 14; cdr3_nt: TGTGCCAGCAGCATGGGGGGCCGCTCCTACGAGCAGTACTTC; cdr3_aa: CASSMGGRSYEQYF
v_call: TRBV7-9; d_call: -; clone_size: -; j_call: TRBJ1-5; cdr3_length: 17; cdr3_nt: TGTGCCAGCAGCCTCTCCGGGGGACGCGGTAGCAATCAGCCCCAGCATTTT; cdr3_aa: CASSLSGGRGSNQPQHF
v_call: TRBV29-1; d_call: TRBD1; clone_size: few; j_call: TRBJ1-5; cdr3_length: 15; cdr3_nt: TGCAGCGTTGCCGAGACAGGGGGCCGGAATCAGCCCCAGCATTTT; cdr3_aa: CSVAETGGRNQPQHF
v_call: TRBV7-9; d_call: -; clone_size: -; j_call: TRBJ1-3; cdr3_length: 16; cdr3_nt: TGTGCCAGCAGCTTAGCGGGGCGCGGGGTTAGAAACACCATATATTTT; cdr3_aa: CASSLAGRGVRNTIYF
v_call: TRBV30; d_call: -; clone_size: -; j_call: TRBJ2-7; cdr3_length: 11; cdr3_nt: TGTGCCTGGAGCGGTAACTACGAGCAGTACTTC; cdr3_aa: CAWSGNYEQYF
v_call: TRBV11-1; d_call: -; clone_size: -; j_call: TRBJ2-1; cdr3_length: 14; cdr3_nt: TGTGCCAGCAGCCCATTTAAAGCGGACAATGAGCAGTTCTTC; cdr3_aa: CASSPFKADNEQFF
v_call: TRBV16; d_call: -; clone_size: -; j_call: TRBJ1-3; cdr3_length: 14; cdr3_nt: TGTGCCAGCAGCCAGGGACGCTCTGGAAACACCATATATTTT; cdr3_aa: CASSQGRSGNTIYF
v_call: TRBV28; d_call: -; clone_size: -; j_call: TRBJ1-2; cdr3_length: 16; cdr3_nt: TGTGCCAACGGGAGGGTTAAGGGACTCGGTCATATCGGCTACACCTTC; cdr3_aa: CANGRVKGLGHIGYTF
v_call: TRBV9; d_call: TRBD1; clone_size: -; j_call: TRBJ1-2; cdr3_length: 13; cdr3_nt: TGTGCCAGCAGCCCGGGGACAGCTTATGGCTACACCTTC; cdr3_aa: CASSPGTAYGYTF
v_call: TRBV29-1; d_call: TRBD2; clone_size: -; j_call: TRBJ2-3; cdr3_length: 15; cdr3_nt: TGCAGCGTGCCACATATAGCGGGAGGGCGGGGTACGCAGTATTTT; cdr3_aa: CSVPHIAGGRGTQYF
v_call: TRBV19; d_call: TRBD2; clone_size: -; j_call: TRBJ2-2; cdr3_length: 14; cdr3_nt: TGTGCCAGTAGACCAGTAGCGGGAGCCGGGGAGCTGTTTTTT; cdr3_aa: CASRPVAGAGELFF
v_call: TRBV6-5; d_call: -; clone_size: -; j_call: TRBJ1-2; cdr3_length: 15; cdr3_nt: TGTGCCAGCGGTTCCTGGGCTAGGGCAAACTATGGCTACACCTTC; cdr3_aa: CASGSWARANYGYTF
v_call: TRBV5-5; d_call: -; clone_size: -; j_call: TRBJ1-2; cdr3_length: 14; cdr3_nt: TGTGCCAGCAGCCCCCAATATGGGGACTATGGCTACACCTTC; cdr3_aa: CASSPQYGDYGYTF